This TCR beta chain was found in a study of blood T cell repertoires in COVID-19 (dated by TCRdb to the early 2020s). About the full investigation: The collaborator samples originated in the United States, Italy and Spain and spanned the acute and convalescent phases of COVID-19. The prospective study material was composed of cDNA or gDNA derived from T cells, B-cell-depleted T cells, or PBMCs. Subjects who had been exposed to COVID-19, were actively infected with it, or had recovered from it provided the deeply sampled blood TCRbeta repertoires that made up the dataset. The repertoires were made available in a free public database intended to serve as a resource for research on the immune response to SARS-CoV-2. The samples were drawn from two sources: the first 160 participants of the ongoing ImmuneRACE study, and 950 to 1,500 subjects contributed by 6 global collaborators. Sample metadata almost always included a de-identified subject ID, COVID-19 status, age in years and sex. Where available, HLA class I and class II types were taken from metadata supplied by the sample provider and were not determined by assay-based typing. The research as a whole found: The quantity of clinical and demographic metadata differed by source and by participant and was supplied without curation.

Participants in the prospective study were enrolled through a virtual design, were aged roughly 18 to 100 years, and lived in approximately 25 United States geographic areas. In the prospective study, participants were assigned to cohorts based on the clinical history participants reported in a screening survey and a study questionnaire. Each participant in the prospective study had whole blood, serum and a nasopharyngeal or oropharyngeal swab collected by mobile phlebotomists. Additional blood draws and questionnaires over a roughly two-month period could optionally be provided by prospective study participants. Prospective study blood samples were shipped either frozen or at room temperature before DNA extraction. A note on this clone: The target of this receptor is not known. Per-base quality was not reported, and no clone a single base away is much larger than it.

TCRbeta CDR3 regions were amplified from genomic DNA using the immunoSEQ Assay, a bias-controlled multiplex PCR. The study's processing was this. Within the assay, amplification of reference gene primers was used to estimate how many nucleated cells each sample contained. Sequence reads were collapsed and filtered to measure the absolute abundance of every unique TCRbeta CDR3 rearrangement. Productive Simpson clonality was computed per sample as the square root of Simpson's diversity index over productive rearrangements. TCRdb obtained this table from immuneACCESS and retained in-frame rearrangements with V and J assigned. These tables miss some clones; where compared with another copy, unresolved V genes account for less than half of the shortfall, and the remainder is unexplained. V and J calls and clone size come straight from that table; D and trimming were deduced from the DNA. This sample comprises under 350,000 clones, 80% to 90% of them detected only once. Around 4.4% of the sample is in the top ten clones.

Unmatched junction bases come to 6, with V trimmed by 1 base and J by 6 bases. For CDR1 and CDR2, the germline V gene (reference sequence) lists SGHNT and YYREEE. Including the terminal cysteine and phenylalanine, the CDR3 comprises 15 residues. Only CDR3 DNA remains: 45 bases, in frame from the first base. This sequence originates from a woman in her thirties or forties with acute COVID-19. In this chain, TRBV5-4 is recombined with TRBJ2-3; a stretch of 9 junction bases matches TRBD2. Sequencing input: PBMCs or T cells enriched from blood (not recorded which). The sequenced DNA: TGTGCCAGCAGCTTGAATAGCGGGGGCCCCGATACGCAGTATTTT. It is translated as CASSLNSGGPDTQYF.